Shown below are 29 T cell receptor beta chains from a single sample sequenced in a study of blood T cell repertoires in COVID-19 (dated by TCRdb to the early 2020s). The library was obtained by the immunoSEQ multiplex PCR assay. In its TCRdb copy, this immuneACCESS table keeps in-frame sequences only and misses some clones. Where compared with another copy, unresolved V genes explain less than half of these, and the others have no known cause. The sample table holds about 92,000 clones, of which more than 80% were seen once. The ten largest clones add up to about 9.4% of the sample. The sequencing sample was made of peripheral blood. These receptors were taken from a woman in her seventies with acute or convalescent COVID-19.

The chain links TRBV2 to TRBJ2-2; TRBD2 matches 9 bases. The germline gives CDR1 SNHLY, CDR2 FYNNEI. This CDR3 has 14 residues. Trimming cost V 6 bases and J 6 bases; bases outside gene matches: 5. The CDR3 reads CASRRLAVAGELFF. Here the CDR3 DNA reads TGTGCCAGCAGGAGACTAGCGGTAGCCGGGGAGCTGTTTTTT.

The J gene is TRBJ2-1, the V gene TRBV5-1, with D possibly TRBD2 on 6 matching bases. This CDR3 spans 15 amino acids. Germline loops: CDR1 SGHRS, CDR2 YFSETQ. V was clipped by 1 base and J by 2 bases, with 10 bases between them. The CDR3 loop reads CASSLSLAAYNEQFF. CDR3 nucleotides: TGCGCCAGCAGCTTGTCACTAGCCGCCTACAATGAGCAGTTCTTC.

The chain recombines TRBV6-2 or TRBV6-3 with TRBJ1-1; possible D gene TRBD1, 5 bases. Germline V gives CDR1 MNHEY, CDR2 SVGEGT. With 5 bases removed from V and 6 bases from J, the gap between germline ends came to 19 bases. The CDR3 consists of 15 residues. The CDR3 bases are TGTGCCAGCAGTCTGGGGTTTCGCGGGGACGCTGAAGCTTTCTTT. It is translated as CASSLGFRGDAEAFF.

This chain links TRBV7-9 with TRBJ2-7; D may be TRBD2 (6 bases). This CDR3 comprises 14 residues. Trimming removed 5 bases from V and 0 bases from J, with 11 bases in between. Germline V CDR1 and CDR2: SEHNR, FQNEAQ (reference sequence). CDR3 in amino acids: CASSPGGSSYEQYF. CDR3 in DNA: TGTGCCAGCAGCCCTGGAGGGTCCTCCTACGAGCAGTACTTC.

The CDR3 coding sequence is TGTGCCAGCAGCTCCCAGGGATGGGGCACAGATACGCAGTATTTT. Its translation is CASSSQGWGTDTQYF. This chain links TRBV7-8 with TRBJ2-3, with D perhaps matching TRBD1 (5 bases). CDR1 and CDR2 (germline): SGHVS, FQNEAQ. Trimming left V 4 bases short and J 1 base short, with 12 bases between. The CDR3 is 15 residues long. Filled out from reference TRBV7-8 and TRBJ2-3, the complete variable domain reads GAGVSQSPRYKVAKRGQDVALRCDPISGHVSLFWYQQALGQGPEFLTYFQNEAQLDKSGLPSDRFFAERPEGSVSTLKIQRTQQEDSAVYLCASSSQGWGTDTQYFGPGTRLTVL.

This chain joins TRBV5-1 and TRBJ1-4; 7 bases map to TRBD1. Germline V gives CDR1 SGHRS, CDR2 YFSETQ. This CDR3 has 16 amino acids. V gave up 0 bases and J gave up 0 bases; unmatched junction bases: 2. CDR3 protein: CASSLGDRATNEKLFF. CDR3 nucleotides: TGCGCCAGCAGCTTGGGCGACAGGGCAACTAATGAAAAACTGTTTTTT. The whole variable domain, filled in from reference TRBV5-1 and TRBJ1-4, reads KAGVTQTPRYLIKTRGQQVTLSCSPISGHRSVSWYQQTPGQGLQFLFEYFSETQRNKGNFPGRFSGRQFSNSRSEMNVSTLELGDSALYLCASSLGDRATNEKLFFGSGTQLSVL.

CDR3 sequence: CASSLIQGTEAFF. The CDR3 coding sequence is TGTGCCAGCAGCTTAATCCAGGGGACTGAAGCTTTCTTT. The rearrangement links TRBV7-8 to TRBJ1-1; TRBD1 might be the D (6 bases). This CDR3 comprises 13 residues. Germline V CDR1 and CDR2: SGHVS, FQNEAQ. V shed 2 bases and J shed 5 bases, with 9 bases lying between them.

The chain employs TRBV9 and TRBJ2-1, with D possibly matching TRBD2 (6 bases). CDR3 length equals 12 residues. CDR1 is SGDLS and CDR2 is YYNGEE in the germline V gene. V was cut by 1 base and J by 9 bases, with 8 bases left in between. CDR3 nucleotides: TGTGCCAGCAGCGTATGGGGAGGTGAGCAGTTCTTC. Protein product: CASSVWGGEQFF.

The chain has TRBV5-1 and TRBJ2-7, with 8 bases that match TRBD2. With V trimmed by 0 bases and J by 3 bases, 8 bases remained unmatched. The CDR3 consists of 16 residues. Germline CDR1 reads SGHRS; CDR2 reads YFSETQ. DNA for the CDR3: TGCGCCAGCAGCTTGGCGGCTAGCGGGTATAGCTACGAGCAGTACTTC. It specifies CASSLAASGYSYEQYF.

This rearrangement joins TRBV3-1 (or the pseudogene TRBV3-2) to TRBJ1-2; D is possibly TRBD1 (5 bases). The germline V gene has CDR1 LGHDT and CDR2 YNNKEL (reference sequence). The V and J ends lost 4 bases and 2 bases respectively, with 11 bases between them. The CDR3 sequence is 14 residues long. DNA for the CDR3: TGTGCCAGCAGCCCCCTTACAGGAAACTATGGCTACACCTTC. It encodes CASSPLTGNYGYTF.

The V and J genes are TRBV5-4 and TRBJ1-2; 8 bases agree with TRBD1. The junction had 9 bases not matched to a gene; V was cut back by 4 bases and J by 7 bases. The CDR3 covers 14 residues. Germline values: CDR1 SGHNT, CDR2 YYREEE (reference sequence). This CDR3 is CASSGQGRQSGYTF. In nucleotides, the CDR3 is TGTGCCAGCAGCGGACAGGGCAGGCAGTCTGGCTACACCTTC.

CDR3 nucleotide sequence: TGTGCCAGCAGAAGACAGGGAACTAACTATGGCTACACCTTC. Translation gives CASRRQGTNYGYTF. V usage is TRBV19 and J usage is TRBJ1-2; the match to TRBD1 covers 7 bases. The CDR3 covers 14 residues. Looked up from germline, CDR1 is LNHDA and CDR2 is SQIVND (reference sequence). Trimming at V came to 9 bases and at J to 0 bases, leaving 7 bases not matched to a gene.

The rearrangement links TRBV7-7 to TRBJ2-2, with 11 bases that match TRBD1. Germline V gives CDR1 SSHAT, CDR2 FNYEAQ (reference sequence). This CDR3 comprises 16 residues. V gave up 4 bases and J gave up 1 base; unmatched junction bases: 2. CDR3 DNA sequence: TGTGCCAGCAGCTCAGGGACAGGGGGGAACACCGGGGAGCTGTTTTTT. It translates to CASSSGTGGNTGELFF.

Only a few counts were recorded for this clone. The V gene is TRBV9, the J gene TRBJ2-6; TRBD1 matches at 8 bases. Germline loops: CDR1 SGDLS, CDR2 YYNGEE. CDR3 length: 18 amino acids. The ends lost 4 bases at V and 1 base at J; junction bases unmatched: 10. This CDR3 is CASSTPGGSWSGANVLTF. The CDR3 coding sequence is TGTGCCAGCAGCACCCCAGGGGGCTCTTGGTCTGGGGCCAACGTCCTGACTTTC.

The chain links TRBV6-1 to TRBJ1-6, with D unclear. V dropped 3 bases and J dropped 6 bases, with 6 bases sitting between them. The germline CDR1 and CDR2 sequences are MNHNS and SASEGT. The CDR3 length is 13 residues. The CDR3 DNA sequence: TGTGCCAGCAGTGAGGAGGGTAATTCACCCCTCCACTTT. Protein sequence: CASSEEGNSPLHF.

The rearrangement joins TRBV11-1 to TRBJ2-7, with D tentatively TRBD1 (6 bases). The CDR3 loop spans 13 amino acids. The germline V gene has CDR1 SGHAT and CDR2 FQDESV (reference sequence). V dropped 6 bases and J dropped 3 bases, with 12 bases sitting between them. CDR3 coding DNA: TGTGCCAGCAGTCGGACAGCCAACTACGAGCAGTACTTC. It yields the protein CASSRTANYEQYF.

The chain employs TRBV10-3 and TRBJ2-3, with TRBD1 matching over 10 bases. This CDR3 is 16 amino acids long. Germline V gene lookup returns CDR1 ENHRY and CDR2 SYGVKD. Trimming took 0 bases from V and 3 from J; bases not matched to a gene: 3. CDR3 residues: CAISESWTGGTDTQYF. In DNA form, the CDR3 reads TGTGCCATCAGTGAGTCGTGGACAGGGGGAACAGATACGCAGTATTTT.

The gene calls are TRBV4-1 and TRBJ2-1; 9 bases align to TRBD2. Germline V gene data show CDR1 as MGHRA and CDR2 as YSYEKL. The V and J ends lost 0 bases and 8 bases, in that order; junction bases with no gene match: 5. CDR3 length: 15 residues. CDR3 in amino acids: CASSQEPAGGDEQFF. CDR3 nucleotide sequence: TGCGCCAGCAGCCAAGAGCCAGCGGGAGGTGATGAGCAGTTCTTC.

In its sample, this clone was seen a few times. The CDR3 DNA reads as TGTGCCAGCAGTTACAATCTCGCGGGCAGGGGAGGGAACTATGGCTACACCTTC. Protein product: CASSYNLAGRGGNYGYTF. This sequence joins TRBV6-2 or TRBV6-3 and TRBJ1-2; D is possibly TRBD1 (6 bases). Trimming cost V 2 bases and J 2 bases, with 21 bases left between them. CDR1 MNHEY and CDR2 SVGEGT come from the germline V gene. The CDR3 is 18 residues long.

The chain employs TRBV28 and TRBJ1-1; D remains ambiguous. Germline V CDR1 and CDR2: MDHEN, SYDVKM. Between the trimmed V and J ends, which lost 2 bases and 0 bases, there was a span of 4 bases. The CDR3 is 13 residues long. This CDR3 reads CASSLLLNTEAFF. The CDR3 nucleotides read TGTGCCAGCAGTTTACTCTTGAACACTGAAGCTTTCTTT.

J is TRBJ1-1 and V is TRBV5-1; D is perhaps TRBD1 (5 bases). The CDR3 is made up of 12 amino acids. Germline V gene sequence: CDR1 SGHRS, CDR2 YFSETQ. V lost 7 bases and J lost 5, with 12 bases in between. CDR3 sequence: CASGEEGTEAFF. For the CDR3, the DNA is TGCGCCAGCGGGGAGGAGGGGACTGAAGCTTTCTTT.

The V gene is TRBV9, the J gene TRBJ2-7; TRBD1 is a possible D gene (5 bases). V was pared by 0 bases and J by 6 bases, with 10 bases between. CDR3 size: 13 residues. The germline gives CDR1 SGDLS, CDR2 YYNGEE. In DNA form, the CDR3 reads TGTGCCAGCAGCGTAGTCCAGGACACCGAGCAGTACTTC. Translation gives CASSVVQDTEQYF. Combining the CDR3 with reference TRBV9 and TRBJ2-7 gives the whole variable domain DSGVTQTPKHLITATGQRVTLRCSPRSGDLSVYWYQQSLDQGLQFLIQYYNGEERAKGNILERFSAQQFPDLHSELNLSSLELGDSALYFCASSVVQDTEQYFGPGTRLTVT.

The rearrangement joins TRBV6-2 or TRBV6-3 to TRBJ2-7, with TRBD2 as a possible D gene (5 bases). Germline V gives CDR1 MNHEY, CDR2 SVGEGT. The CDR3 totals 14 residues. The V end was cut by 0 bases, the J end by 5 bases, with 11 bases between. This chain's CDR3 is CASSYSRVRNEQYF. The DNA of the CDR3 is TGTGCCAGCAGTTACTCGAGGGTCCGAAACGAGCAGTACTTC.

V gene TRBV7-8 combines with J gene TRBJ1-1; D is possibly TRBD1 (5 bases). The CDR3 has 14 amino acids. V was clipped by 5 bases and J by 4 bases, with 14 bases between them. Germline CDR1 and CDR2: SGHVS and FQNEAQ. The CDR3 reads CASSLTDIGTEAFF. CDR3 sequence (DNA): TGTGCCAGCAGCCTGACAGATATCGGCACTGAAGCTTTCTTT.

The chain joins TRBV5-1 to TRBJ2-3, with TRBD1 as a possible D gene (5 bases). Trimming pared 5 bases from V and 0 bases from J, leaving 10 bases between. Germline CDR1 SGHRS, CDR2 YFSETQ. The CDR3 loop spans 14 amino acids. CDR3 DNA: TGCGCCAGCAGGGCAGGGCATAGCACAGATACGCAGTATTTT. Encoded protein: CASRAGHSTDTQYF.

The V call is TRBV3-1 (or the pseudogene TRBV3-2), the J call TRBJ2-1; TRBD2 agrees at 10 bases. The CDR3 runs 14 residues. With V trimmed by 4 bases and J by 13 bases, 10 bases remained unmatched. Germline CDR1 and CDR2: LGHDT and YNNKEL (reference sequence). The CDR3 DNA reads as TGTGCCAGCAGCCTGCTAGGGCTAGCGGGAGTCCAGTTCTTC. Encoded protein: CASSLLGLAGVQFF.

The CDR3 loop reads CAIRPNSGRKGYNEQFF. For the CDR3, the DNA is TGTGCCATCAGACCGAATAGCGGGAGGAAAGGTTACAATGAGCAGTTCTTC. The chain carries TRBV10-3 and TRBJ2-1; the match to TRBD2 covers 10 bases. CDR1 ENHRY and CDR2 SYGVKD come from the germline V gene. The trim removed 6 bases at V and 4 bases at J, leaving 12 bases unmatched. This CDR3 spans 17 amino acids.

A single count supports this clone. The chain uses TRBV7-2 and TRBJ2-5; D remains ambiguous. The V gene's germline CDR1 is SGHTA and CDR2 FQGNSA. Trimming pared 4 bases from V and 3 bases from J, leaving 3 bases between. This CDR3 spans 11 amino acids. The CDR3 sequence is CASSSKETQYF. The CDR3 DNA reads as TGTGCCAGCAGCTCAAAAGAGACCCAGTACTTC.

The chain joins TRBV19 to TRBJ2-3; 12 nucleotides align to TRBD1. Germline assignment: CDR1 LNHDA and CDR2 SQIVND (reference sequence). The CDR3 loop spans 15 amino acids. J lost 2 bases, V lost 5 bases, and 2 bases had no gene match. CDR3 amino acids: CASSPGQGATDTQYF. DNA of the CDR3: TGTGCCAGTAGTCCGGGACAGGGGGCCACAGATACGCAGTATTTT.